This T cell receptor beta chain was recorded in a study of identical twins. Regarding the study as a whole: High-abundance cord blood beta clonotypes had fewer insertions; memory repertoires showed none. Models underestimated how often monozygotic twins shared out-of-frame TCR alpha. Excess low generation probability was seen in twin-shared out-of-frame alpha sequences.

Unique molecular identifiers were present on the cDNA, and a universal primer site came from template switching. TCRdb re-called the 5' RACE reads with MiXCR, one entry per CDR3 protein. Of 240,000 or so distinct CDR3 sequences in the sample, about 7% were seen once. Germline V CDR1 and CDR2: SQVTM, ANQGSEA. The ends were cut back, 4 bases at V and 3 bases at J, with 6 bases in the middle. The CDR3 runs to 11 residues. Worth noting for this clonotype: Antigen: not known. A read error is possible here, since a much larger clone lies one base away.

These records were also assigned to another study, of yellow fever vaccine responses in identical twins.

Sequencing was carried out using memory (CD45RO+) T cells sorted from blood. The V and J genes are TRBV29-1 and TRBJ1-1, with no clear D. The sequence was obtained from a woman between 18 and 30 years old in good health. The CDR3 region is CSVVLDTEAFF. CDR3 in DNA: TGCAGCGTTGTCCTGGACACTGAAGCTTTCTTT.